This passage covers 9 T cell receptor beta chains from one sample sequenced in a study of T-cell memory formation after mild COVID-19. TCRdb reprocessed the 5' RACE reads with MiXCR, giving one entry per CDR3 protein. The sample records 310,000 or so distinct CDR3 sequences, around 15% being singletons. Specimen: PBMCs or a T cell subset sorted from them (not recorded which). These receptors came from a man younger than 30 who had mild COVID-19 (a few samples of this study predate the infection). Cell type and time point are not known.

The chain has TRBV30 and TRBJ1-5, with D perhaps TRBD1 (6 bases). V lost 2 bases and J lost 2, with 7 bases in between. The CDR3 has 13 amino acids. Looked up from germline, CDR1 is GTSNPN and CDR2 is SVGIG (reference sequence). DNA for the CDR3: TGTGCCTGGAGTAGACAGGGCAATCAGCCCCAGCATTTT. Its protein product is CAWSRQGNQPQHF.

V is TRBV11-1 and J is TRBJ2-3; TRBD1 or TRBD2 may be the D gene (6 bases each). Germline V lookup: CDR1 SGHAT, CDR2 FQDESV (reference sequence). The CDR3 runs 16 residues. With 3 bases removed from V and 7 bases from J, the gap between germline ends came to 20 bases. CDR3 in DNA: TGTGCCAGCAGCTTCCCCGACGGGGGCGATCGTTATACGCAGTATTTT. The encoded protein is CASSFPDGGDRYTQYF.

The V call is TRBV6-2 or TRBV6-3, the J call TRBJ1-2; D perhaps matches TRBD1 (5 bases). Trimming cost V 11 bases and J 4 bases, with 14 bases left between them. This CDR3 comprises 12 residues. Germline-derived CDR1 and CDR2 are MNHEY and SVGEGT. Here the CDR3 DNA reads TGTGCCTCCGGGGGAACTTTCTATGGCTACACCTTC. Amino acids: CASGGTFYGYTF.

This clonotype was counted only a few times. V gene TRBV7-9 combines with J gene TRBJ2-5; no firm D call. Germline loops: CDR1 SEHNR, CDR2 FQNEAQ (reference sequence). The CDR3 runs 14 residues. Trimming pared 5 bases from V and 1 base from J, leaving 11 bases between. CDR3 bases: TGTGCCAGCAGCCCTAAAGGATTCCAAGAGACCCAGTACTTC. This encodes CASSPKGFQETQYF.

This clonotype was counted many times. The V call is TRBV6-2 or TRBV6-3, the J call TRBJ1-1; a weak D match, TRBD1 (5 bases). Germline values: CDR1 MNHEY, CDR2 SVGEGT. The CDR3 covers 13 residues. V lost 6 bases and J 3 bases, leaving 11 bases between the germline ends. The CDR3 protein is CASRWGADTEAFF. The CDR3 bases are TGTGCCAGCAGGTGGGGCGCCGACACTGAAGCTTTCTTT.

This clonotype was found many times. The chain combines TRBV4-2 with TRBJ2-1; no definite D call. Germline CDR1 reads LGHNA; CDR2 reads YNFKEQ. This CDR3 contains 16 residues. Trimming pared 4 bases from V and 7 bases from J, leaving 20 bases between. CDR3 residues: CASSPIGFGLANEQFF. DNA of the CDR3: TGTGCCAGCAGCCCTATCGGCTTTGGGTTGGCGAATGAGCAGTTCTTC.

This clonotype turned up a few times. The V and J genes are TRBV27 and TRBJ1-1; 9 positions agree with TRBD1. This CDR3 region has 13 residues. Germline loops: CDR1 MNHEY, CDR2 SMNVEV (reference sequence). The ends lost 7 bases at V and 3 bases at J; junction bases unmatched: 3. CDR3: CASMGQGYTEAFF. CDR3 in DNA: TGTGCCAGCATGGGACAGGGCTACACTGAAGCTTTCTTT.

This clonotype was seen many times. The CDR3 nucleotides are TGTGCCAGCAGTTACGGTCAGGTCTCCTATGGCTACACCTTC. It codes for CASSYGQVSYGYTF. The chain has TRBV6-5 and TRBJ1-2; D ambiguous. Germline V gene data show CDR1 as MNHEY and CDR2 as SVGAGI. V was shortened by 2 bases and J by 4 bases, with 11 bases between the two germline ends. The CDR3 spans 14 residues.

The chain uses TRBV5-1 and TRBJ1-1; possible D gene TRBD1, 6 bases. Germline CDR1 and CDR2: SGHRS and YFSETQ. The V and J ends lost 4 bases and 0 bases respectively, with 10 bases between them. The CDR3 extends over 14 amino acids. Here the CDR3 reads CASSKDSMNTEAFF. CDR3 bases: TGCGCCAGCAGCAAGGACAGCATGAACACTGAAGCTTTCTTT. Combining the CDR3 with reference TRBV5-1 and TRBJ1-1 gives the whole variable domain KAGVTQTPRYLIKTRGQQVTLSCSPISGHRSVSWYQQTPGQGLQFLFEYFSETQRNKGNFPGRFSGRQFSNSRSEMNVSTLELGDSALYLCASSKDSMNTEAFFGQGTRLTVV.